The T cell receptor beta chain described here comes from a study of blood T cell repertoires in COVID-19 (dated by TCRdb to 2020 to 2022). Notes on the research overall: Samples from collaborators originated in the United States, Italy and Spain and spanned both the acute and convalescent phases of COVID-19. The material from the prospective study consisted of cDNA or gDNA derived from T cells, B-cell-depleted T cells, or PBMCs. The samples were drawn from the first 160 participants of the ongoing ImmuneRACE study and from some 1,300 subjects provided by 6 global collaborators. The sample metadata nearly always contained a de-identified subject ID, COVID-19 status, age in years and sex. Subjects who had been exposed to COVID-19, were actively infected with it, or had recovered from it provided the deeply sampled blood TCRbeta repertoires that made up the dataset. The repertoires were released in a freely available public database meant as a resource for research on the immune response to SARS-CoV-2. HLA class I and class II types, where available, came from metadata supplied by the sample provider rather than from assay-based typing. Beyond this particular receptor, the publication reports: The amount of clinical and demographic metadata varied by source and participant and was provided uncurated.

Notes on this clone: The clone's antigen remains unknown. No qualities accompany the bases; no much larger clone lies one base away.

V gives up 4 bases and J gives up 6 bases, and the segment between their germline ends measures 13 bases. CDR1 and CDR2 are drawn from the germline V gene: MRHNA, SNTAGT. The CDR3 measures 14 amino acids from cysteine to phenylalanine. Of all the DNA, just the CDR3 is kept, 42 bases in frame from base 1. Collaborating institutions collected whole blood in K2EDTA tubes following their own protocols. For TCRbeta analysis, collaborator samples were shipped as frozen whole blood, as isolated PBMCs, or as DNA extracted from either sample type. The immunoSEQ Assay, a bias-controlled multiplex PCR, was used to amplify TCRbeta CDR3 regions from genomic DNA. The original methods were these. Within the assay, amplification of reference gene primers was used to estimate how many nucleated cells each sample contained. To quantify the absolute abundance of each unique TCRbeta CDR3 rearrangement, sequence reads were collapsed and filtered. Productive Simpson clonality was computed per sample as the square root of Simpson's diversity index over productive rearrangements. The table was pulled from immuneACCESS by TCRdb, which kept in-frame rearrangements only. Such tables lose some clones; where checked, under half of the loss comes from unresolved V genes, and the rest has no known cause. D and trimming were read from the DNA, whereas the V and J calls and clone size are those reported in that table. The sample contains 250,000 to 300,000 clones, approximately 90% of them found a single time. The top ten clones comprise approximately 4.3% of the sample.

Rearrangement joined TRBV6-4 to TRBJ2-4; TRBD1 might be the D gene, on 6 matching bases. The TCR sequence derives from a man aged 40-50 years with acute or convalescent COVID-19. Material for sequencing was peripheral blood. The CDR3 is CASSASGGLNIQYF. The DNA sequence is given as TGTGCCAGCAGTGCAAGTGGGGGCCTAAACATTCAGTACTTC.